Reported below is one TCR beta chain. The source of the sample is a study of blood T cells in healthy people across ages. With a J-beta primer mix and a sample-barcoded 5' primer, a second PCR ran about 7 to 12 cycles. A 12-random-nucleotide template-switch adaptor tagged each cDNA molecule. TCRdb ran MiXCR on the 5' RACE reads and lists one entry per CDR3 protein. The sample shows about 780,000 distinct CDR3 sequences, around 62% of them seen only once. The clonotype originates from a man aged 30-40 years in good health. The sequenced sample consisted of blood.

CDR3 sequence: CAAGTATNEKLFF. The DNA of the CDR3 is TGTGCCGCCGGGACAGCAACTAATGAAAAACTGTTTTTT. V usage is TRBV7-9 and J usage is TRBJ1-4, with 7 bases that match TRBD1. Germline V CDR1 and CDR2: SEHNR, FQNEAQ (reference sequence). The V and J ends lost 11 bases and 0 bases, in that order; junction bases with no gene match: 3. The CDR3 loop spans 13 amino acids.